These 29 T cell receptor beta chains share one sample of origin, sequenced in a study of STAT5B mutations in CD4+ large granular lymphocyte leukemia. The table came from immunoSEQ multiplex PCR; TCRdb's copy has only in-frame clones and leaves some out. This sample yields 35,000 to 45,000 clones, of which 80% to 90% are seen a single time; 2.6% belongs to the top ten. Sequenced input: CD4+ T cells from blood buffy coats. Every receptor here comes from a human donor in good health.

V and J are TRBV6-5 and TRBJ2-7, with TRBD1 as a possible D gene (5 bases). CDR1 and CDR2 (germline): MNHEY, SVGAGI. Trimming took 2 bases from V and 3 from J, leaving 8 bases between them. The CDR3 contains 13 residues. CDR3 DNA: TGTGCCAGCAGTTACGGGGCTGGCTACGAGCAGTACTTC. Translating it yields CASSYGAGYEQYF.

The CDR3 DNA sequence: TGTGCCAGCAGTTACTCGGGACAGGGTGGCGGCTACACCTTC. Residues: CASSYSGQGGGYTF. The chain joins TRBV6-5 to TRBJ1-2; TRBD1 matches at 9 bases. CDR3 length: 14 amino acids. Per germline, CDR1 MNHEY and CDR2 SVGAGI. The J segment lost 8 bases and the V segment lost 0 bases, leaving 4 bases of the junction unmatched.

The rearrangement joins TRBV7-2 to TRBJ2-5; D is uncertain. CDR1 and CDR2 from the germline V gene are SGHTA and FQGNSA. V lost 3 bases to trimming and J lost 5 bases, with 10 bases between them. The CDR3 has 13 amino acids. CDR3 amino acids: CASSFGYPETQYF. The CDR3 bases are TGTGCCAGCAGCTTTGGGTACCCGGAGACCCAGTACTTC.

The gene calls are TRBV28 and TRBJ1-1; 11 positions match TRBD1. The germline gives CDR1 MDHEN, CDR2 SYDVKM. Losses at the gene ends were 2 bases for V and 5 bases for J; bases not matched to a gene: 7. The CDR3 totals 16 residues. CDR3 residues: CASSLGTGGGGTEAFF. CDR3 nucleotide sequence: TGTGCCAGCAGTTTAGGGACAGGGGGAGGAGGAACTGAAGCTTTCTTT.

In this sample, this clone turned up once. The rearrangement links TRBV27 to TRBJ1-6; D gene ambiguous. The CDR3 consists of 15 residues. The V end was cut by 4 bases, the J end by 0 bases, with 7 bases between. Germline CDR1 and CDR2: MNHEY and SMNVEV (reference sequence). The CDR3 sequence is CASSSSRSYNSPLHF. CDR3 coding DNA: TGTGCCAGCAGTTCCTCTCGCTCCTATAATTCACCCCTCCACTTT.

This chain connects TRBV7-6 to TRBJ1-4; TRBD1 aligns across 7 bases. The junction had 4 bases not matched to a gene; V was cut back by 2 bases and J by 7 bases. The germline V gene has CDR1 SGHVS and CDR2 FNYEAQ. The CDR3 has 14 residues. CDR3 bases: TGTGCCAGCAGCTTACAGGGGGGAGCTGAAAAACTGTTTTTT. Translated, it gives CASSLQGGAEKLFF.

This chain connects TRBV6-1 to TRBJ2-5; perhaps TRBD1 as D (6 bases). The V and J ends lost 6 bases and 2 bases respectively, with 10 bases between them. The CDR3 extends over 13 amino acids. Looked up from germline, CDR1 is MNHNS and CDR2 is SASEGT. The CDR3 sequence: CASRRGQQETQYF. DNA of the CDR3: TGTGCCAGCAGGAGAGGACAGCAAGAGACCCAGTACTTC.

The rearrangement joins TRBV5-4 to TRBJ1-5; 7 nucleotides align to TRBD1. The CDR3 is made up of 16 amino acids. Germline CDR1 and CDR2: SGHNT and YYREEE (reference sequence). The V segment lost 0 bases and the J segment 4 bases; nucleotides outside the gene matches: 7. The CDR3 loop reads CASSLGPTGVNQPQHF. As DNA, the CDR3 is TGTGCCAGCAGCTTGGGACCAACAGGGGTTAATCAGCCCCAGCATTTT. Looking up the rest from reference TRBV5-4 and TRBJ1-5 gives the full variable domain: ETGVTQSPTHLIKTRGQQVTLRCSSQSGHNTVSWYQQALGQGPQFIFQYYREEENGRGNFPPRFSGLQFPNYSSELNVNALELDDSALYLCASSLGPTGVNQPQHFGDGTRLSIL.

The chain is built from TRBV7-2 and TRBJ2-7, with D perhaps TRBD2 (5 bases). Germline loops: CDR1 SGHTA, CDR2 FQGNSA. This CDR3 has 13 residues. V lost 5 bases to trimming and J lost 3 bases, with 11 bases between them. CDR3 amino acids: CASSREHRYEQYF. The CDR3 nucleotides are TGTGCCAGCAGCCGGGAACACCGCTACGAGCAGTACTTC.

This rearrangement joins TRBV7-9 to TRBJ2-7, with D tentatively TRBD2 (6 bases). Germline CDR1 and CDR2: SEHNR and FQNEAQ (reference sequence). With 5 bases removed from V and 2 bases from J, the gap between germline ends came to 16 bases. CDR3 length equals 15 residues. In DNA, the CDR3 is TGTGCCAGCAGCCGGCGGGACGGACGTGCCTACGAGCAGTACTTC. Amino acids: CASSRRDGRAYEQYF.

V and J are TRBV11-2 and TRBJ2-1; D could derive from TRBD1 or TRBD2 (5 bases each). The V end was cut by 0 bases, the J end by 9 bases, with 15 bases between. The germline V gene encodes CDR1 SGHAT and CDR2 FQNNGV. The CDR3 extends over 15 amino acids. The CDR3 DNA is TGTGCCAGCAGCTTAGACCTAGCTGCTACAGGTGAGCAGTTCTTC. Its translation: CASSLDLAATGEQFF.

The chain combines TRBV7-9 with TRBJ2-6; TRBD1 agrees at 9 bases. Germline V gene data show CDR1 as SEHNR and CDR2 as FQNEAQ (reference sequence). The CDR3 contains 18 residues. The junction had 7 bases not matched to a gene; V was cut back by 4 bases and J by 0 bases. The CDR3 DNA follows: TGTGCCAGCAGCTCAAGGACAGGGGTTTCCTCTGGGGCCAACGTCCTGACTTTC. The encoded protein is CASSSRTGVSSGANVLTF.

V and J are TRBV30 and TRBJ1-2, with D possibly TRBD1 on 5 matching bases. The CDR3 runs to 16 residues. CDR1 GTSNPN and CDR2 SVGIG come from the germline V gene (reference sequence). V lost 2 bases to trimming and J lost 0 bases, with 16 bases between them. The CDR3 sequence is CAWSRGRVVANYGYTF. In nucleotides, the CDR3 is TGTGCCTGGAGTAGGGGCAGGGTCGTCGCTAACTATGGCTACACCTTC.

This clone has just a few counts. The genes are TRBV29-1 and TRBJ2-1, with 10 nucleotides matching TRBD1. Germline V lookup: CDR1 SQVTM, CDR2 ANQGSEA. There are 14 residues in the CDR3. V lost 5 bases to trimming and J lost 7 bases; unmatched junction nucleotides: 8. The CDR3, as DNA: TGCAGCGTTCGCGACAGGGGGCAGGAGAATGAGCAGTTCTTC. Residues: CSVRDRGQENEQFF.

The V and J genes are TRBV6-5 and TRBJ2-1; D is possibly TRBD2 (6 bases). Trimming pared 5 bases from V and 12 bases from J, leaving 17 bases between. CDR3 length equals 13 residues. Germline V gives CDR1 MNHEY, CDR2 SVGAGI. This chain's CDR3 is CASSPRGVGGQFF. The CDR3 DNA reads TGTGCCAGCAGTCCCCGTGGGGTGGGAGGGCAGTTCTTC.

This clone was seen only once. This chain links TRBV15 with TRBJ1-1, with D hard to call. Germline V gives CDR1 LNHNV, CDR2 YYDKDF (reference sequence). Deletions cut 0 bases from V and 0 bases from J, with 14 bases between. CDR3 length equals 17 residues. CDR3 nucleotides: TGTGCCACCAGCAGAGATCCCTTCAGGTTGTTGAACACTGAAGCTTTCTTT. Translating it yields CATSRDPFRLLNTEAFF.

The chain links TRBV7-8 to TRBJ2-1; D is perhaps TRBD1 or TRBD2 (7 bases each). Germline CDR1 and CDR2: SGHVS and FQNEAQ. Trimming removed 5 bases from V and 4 bases from J, with 18 bases in between. This CDR3 contains 16 residues. This CDR3 reads CASSTPGGGQYNEQFF. The CDR3 bases are TGTGCCAGCAGCACCCCAGGGGGGGGGCAGTACAATGAGCAGTTCTTC.

The chain couples TRBV6-5 to TRBJ2-7; possible D gene TRBD1, 6 bases. CDR3 length: 14 residues. Trimming shortened V by 6 bases and J by 0 bases, and 12 bases separated the two germline ends. The germline gives CDR1 MNHEY, CDR2 SVGAGI. The CDR3 reads CASRTKDSSYEQYF. DNA of the CDR3: TGTGCCAGCAGGACCAAGGACAGCTCCTACGAGCAGTACTTC.

The rearrangement joins TRBV7-6 to TRBJ2-6; D is uncertain. Looked up from germline, CDR1 is SGHVS and CDR2 is FNYEAQ. The CDR3 runs 19 residues. The V and J ends lost 1 base and 0 bases respectively, with 16 bases between them. The CDR3 loop is CASSLGSGQRYSGANVLTF. CDR3 DNA sequence: TGTGCCAGCAGCTTAGGCTCCGGGCAGCGATACTCTGGGGCCAACGTCCTGACTTTC.

The chain has TRBV6-5 and TRBJ1-1, with 8 nucleotides matching TRBD1. Germline CDR1 reads MNHEY; CDR2 reads SVGAGI. After removal of 4 bases from V and 5 bases from J, the junction contained 6 bases not matched to a gene. The CDR3 length is 14 residues. The CDR3 reads CASSLSQGGTEAFF. In DNA form, the CDR3 reads TGTGCCAGCAGTTTATCACAGGGGGGGACTGAAGCTTTCTTT.

This chain's CDR3 is CASSIDRGWVTNEKLFF. The CDR3 region has the DNA TGTGCCAGTAGTATAGATCGCGGTTGGGTAACTAATGAAAAACTGTTTTTT. The chain joins TRBV19 to TRBJ1-4; D ambiguous. The length of the CDR3 is 17 residues. CDR1 LNHDA and CDR2 SQIVND come from the germline V gene (reference sequence). V shed 0 bases and J shed 1 base, with 12 bases lying between them. The full variable domain, rest sourced from reference TRBV19 and TRBJ1-4, is DGGITQSPKYLFRKEGQNVTLSCEQNLNHDAMYWYRQDPGQGLRLIYYSQIVNDFQKGDIAEGYSVSREKKESFPLTVTSAQKNPTAFYLCASSIDRGWVTNEKLFFGSGTQLSVL.

The chain joins TRBV28 to TRBJ2-2; 7 positions match TRBD1. CDR1 MDHEN and CDR2 SYDVKM come from the germline V gene. The CDR3 covers 14 residues. V shed 6 bases and J 1 base; nucleotides not matched to a gene: 2. CDR3 amino acids: CASRRTGNTGELFF. CDR3 sequence (DNA): TGTGCCAGCAGGAGGACAGGGAACACCGGGGAGCTGTTTTTT.

The chain has TRBV7-2 and TRBJ1-1; D possibly corresponds to TRBD1 (5 bases). Germline CDR1 and CDR2: SGHTA and FQGNSA. The CDR3 totals 15 residues. The germline V and J ends were trimmed by 7 bases and 0 bases, with 15 bases remaining between them. The CDR3 loop is CASTTGRQMNTEAFF. The CDR3 DNA is TGTGCCAGCACCACGGGACGGCAGATGAACACTGAAGCTTTCTTT.

The table lists this clone with a count of one. V usage is TRBV27 and J usage is TRBJ2-1, with D unclear. CDR3 size: 12 residues. V was cut by 3 bases and J by 4 bases, with 4 bases left in between. CDR1 and CDR2 from the germline V gene are MNHEY and SMNVEV (reference sequence). As DNA, the CDR3 is TGTGCCAGCAGTTTGAATTACAATGAGCAGTTCTTC. It codes for CASSLNYNEQFF.

The V call is TRBV30, the J call TRBJ1-2; no firm D call. CDR1 is GTSNPN and CDR2 is SVGIG in the germline V gene (reference sequence). The CDR3 runs to 13 residues. V lost 1 base to trimming and J lost 2 bases, with 8 bases between them. CDR3 in amino acids: CAWSGSPNYGYTF. In DNA, the CDR3 is TGTGCCTGGAGTGGTTCTCCCAACTATGGCTACACCTTC.

This rearrangement joins TRBV9 to TRBJ1-1; TRBD1 aligns across 8 bases. The CDR3 totals 13 residues. J lost 11 bases, V lost 0 bases, and 6 bases had no gene match. Germline-derived CDR1 and CDR2 are SGDLS and YYNGEE. The CDR3 loop is CASSVALDRDAFF. The CDR3 nucleotides are TGTGCCAGCAGCGTAGCCCTGGACAGGGACGCTTTCTTT.

The V call is TRBV6-6, the J call TRBJ2-7, with 7 bases matching TRBD2. Trimming removed 5 bases from V and 6 bases from J; junction bases left unmatched: 4. Germline V gene sequence: CDR1 MNHNY, CDR2 SVGAGI (reference sequence). This CDR3 is 12 amino acids long. This chain's CDR3 is CASSGGGGEQYF. The CDR3 DNA follows: TGTGCCAGCAGTGGGGGGGGAGGCGAGCAGTACTTC.

The chain links TRBV7-9 to TRBJ2-1; 8 bases agree with TRBD2. Germline loops: CDR1 SEHNR, CDR2 FQNEAQ (reference sequence). The CDR3 is 12 residues long. After removal of 5 bases from V and 6 bases from J, the junction contained 0 bases not matched to a gene. The CDR3 DNA sequence: TGTGCCAGCAGCGCGGGGGGCAATGAGCAGTTCTTC. The encoded protein is CASSAGGNEQFF.

Only a few counts were recorded for this clone. Other DNA sequences in the sample encode the same CDR3. As DNA, the CDR3 is TGCGCCAGCAGGGGACTACTTAGGAACACTGAAGCTTTCTTT. Protein sequence: CASRGLLRNTEAFF. J is TRBJ1-1 and V is TRBV4-1; TRBD1 is a possible D gene (5 bases). The CDR3 is 14 residues long. V was pared by 6 bases and J by 1 base, with 12 bases between. CDR1 and CDR2 (germline): MGHRA, YSYEKL.